This TCR beta chain was recovered during a study of cytomegalovirus exposure and HLA in healthy donors. The overall study: Samples from HLA-typed donors yielded 85 million to 95 million unique TCRs in an early data release.

Concerning this clone: Antigen: not known.

Germline V gene data show CDR1 as MGHDK and CDR2 as SYGVNS. Unmatched junction bases numbered 4, after V lost 6 bases and J lost 6 bases. The CDR3 is 12 amino acids. PCR employed 60 Vbeta and 13 Jbeta primers. Clones were sequenced by immunoSEQ multiplex PCR, and TCRdb holds only the in-frame ones, with some missing. There are about 150,000 clones in the sample; approximately 84% occur only once, and 4.5% to 5.5% lies in the top ten. Study-level findings and limits: Researchers reported from a later analysis that most CMV-associated TCR beta chains appeared HLA-restricted. One variant, a missense change in DCLRE1C, was linked in a later analysis to TCR beta V- and J-gene trimming. It was assumed in the presence/absence analyses that sequencing depth was roughly uniform across donors.

The material sequenced was PBMCs. This receptor was taken from a girl aged 5-17 years in good health and CMV-seropositive. The gene calls are TRBV25-1 and TRBJ1-1, with 7 bases matching TRBD1. CDR3 protein: CASSDRESEAFF. In nucleotides, the CDR3 is TGTGCCAGCAGCGACAGGGAATCTGAAGCTTTCTTT.